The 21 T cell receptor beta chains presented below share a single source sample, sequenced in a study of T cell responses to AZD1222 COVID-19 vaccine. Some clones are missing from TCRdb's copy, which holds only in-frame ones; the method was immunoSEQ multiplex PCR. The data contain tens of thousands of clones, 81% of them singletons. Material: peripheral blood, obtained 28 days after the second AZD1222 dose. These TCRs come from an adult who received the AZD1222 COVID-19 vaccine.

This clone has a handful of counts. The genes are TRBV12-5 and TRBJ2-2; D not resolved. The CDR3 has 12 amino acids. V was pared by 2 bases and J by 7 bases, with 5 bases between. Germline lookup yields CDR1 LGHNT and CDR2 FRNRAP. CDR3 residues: CASGLRGGELFF. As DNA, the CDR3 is TGTGCTAGTGGTTTGAGAGGCGGGGAGCTGTTTTTT.

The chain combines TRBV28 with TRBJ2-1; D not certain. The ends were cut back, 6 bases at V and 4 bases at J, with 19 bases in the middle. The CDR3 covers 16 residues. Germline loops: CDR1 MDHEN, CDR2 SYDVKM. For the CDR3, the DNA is TGTGCCAGCAGCACAGACCTGGCGCCACGTTACAATGAGCAGTTCTTC. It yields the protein CASSTDLAPRYNEQFF.

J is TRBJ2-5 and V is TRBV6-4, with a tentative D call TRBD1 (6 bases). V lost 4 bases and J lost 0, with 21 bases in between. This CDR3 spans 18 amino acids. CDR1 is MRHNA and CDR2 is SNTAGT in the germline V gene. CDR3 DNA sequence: TGTGCCAGCAGTGTAGCCCGGCTCCGGACAGCTAACCAAGAGACCCAGTACTTC. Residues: CASSVARLRTANQETQYF.

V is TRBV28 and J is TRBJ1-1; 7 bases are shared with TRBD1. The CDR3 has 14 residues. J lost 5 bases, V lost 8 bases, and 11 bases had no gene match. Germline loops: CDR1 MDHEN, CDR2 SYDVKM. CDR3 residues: CASAKGAPGTEAFF. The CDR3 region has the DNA TGTGCCAGCGCGAAGGGGGCGCCGGGAACTGAAGCTTTCTTT.

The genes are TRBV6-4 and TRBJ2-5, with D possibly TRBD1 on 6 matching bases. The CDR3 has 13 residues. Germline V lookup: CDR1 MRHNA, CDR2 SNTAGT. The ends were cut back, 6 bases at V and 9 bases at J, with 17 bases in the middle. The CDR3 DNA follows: TGTGCCAGCAGCGATACAGGGTTGGGGGCCCAGTACTTC. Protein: CASSDTGLGAQYF.

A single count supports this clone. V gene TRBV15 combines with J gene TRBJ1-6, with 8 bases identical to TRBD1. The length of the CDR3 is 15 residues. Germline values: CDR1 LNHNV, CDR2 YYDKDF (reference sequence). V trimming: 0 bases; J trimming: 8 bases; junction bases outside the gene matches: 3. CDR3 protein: CATSREAGGYSPLHF. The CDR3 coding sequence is TGTGCCACCAGCAGAGAGGCAGGGGGCTATTCACCCCTCCACTTT.

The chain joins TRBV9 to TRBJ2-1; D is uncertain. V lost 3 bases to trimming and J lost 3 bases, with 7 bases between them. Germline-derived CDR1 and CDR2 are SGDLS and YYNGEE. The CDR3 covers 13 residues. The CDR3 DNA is TGTGCCAGCAGCGCCGGAGACTACAATGAGCAGTTCTTC. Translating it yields CASSAGDYNEQFF.

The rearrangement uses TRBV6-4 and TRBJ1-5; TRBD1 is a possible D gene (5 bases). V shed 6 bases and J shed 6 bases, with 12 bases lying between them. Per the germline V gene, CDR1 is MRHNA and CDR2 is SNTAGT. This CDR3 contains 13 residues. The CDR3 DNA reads TGTGCCAGCAGCCCCCAGCAGGGTCAGCCCCAGCATTTT. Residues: CASSPQQGQPQHF.

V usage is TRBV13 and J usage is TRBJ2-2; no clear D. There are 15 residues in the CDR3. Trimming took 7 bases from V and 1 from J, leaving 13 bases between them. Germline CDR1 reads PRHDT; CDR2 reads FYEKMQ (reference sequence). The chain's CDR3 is CASTDGAMNTGELFF. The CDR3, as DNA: TGTGCCAGCACCGACGGCGCTATGAACACCGGGGAGCTGTTTTTT. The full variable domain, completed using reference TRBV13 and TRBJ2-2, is AAGVIQSPRHLIKEKRETATLKCYPIPRHDTVYWYQQGPGQDPQFLISFYEKMQSDKGSIPDRFSAQQFSDYHSELNMSSLELGDSALYFCASTDGAMNTGELFFGEGSRLTVL.

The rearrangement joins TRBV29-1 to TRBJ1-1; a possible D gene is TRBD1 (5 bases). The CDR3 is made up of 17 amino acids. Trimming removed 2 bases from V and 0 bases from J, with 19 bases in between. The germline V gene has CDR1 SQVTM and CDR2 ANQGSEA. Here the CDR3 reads CSVEFRIKGFMNTEAFF. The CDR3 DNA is TGCAGCGTTGAATTTAGGATTAAGGGGTTCATGAACACTGAAGCTTTCTTT.

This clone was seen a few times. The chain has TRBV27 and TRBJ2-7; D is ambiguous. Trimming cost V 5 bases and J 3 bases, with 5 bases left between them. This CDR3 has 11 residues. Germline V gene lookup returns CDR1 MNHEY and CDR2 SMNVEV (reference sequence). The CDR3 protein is CASSPLYEQYF. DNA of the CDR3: TGTGCCAGCAGTCCCCTCTACGAGCAGTACTTC.

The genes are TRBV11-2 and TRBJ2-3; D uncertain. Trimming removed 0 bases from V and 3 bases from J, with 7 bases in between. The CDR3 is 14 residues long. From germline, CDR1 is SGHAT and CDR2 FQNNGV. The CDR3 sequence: CASSLDLGTDTQYF. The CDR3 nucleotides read TGTGCCAGCAGCTTAGATTTGGGGACAGATACGCAGTATTTT.

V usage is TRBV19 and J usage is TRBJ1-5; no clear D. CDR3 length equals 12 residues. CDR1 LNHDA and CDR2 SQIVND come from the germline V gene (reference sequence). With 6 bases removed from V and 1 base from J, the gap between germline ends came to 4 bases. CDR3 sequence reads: CASRGSNQPQHF. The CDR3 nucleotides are TGTGCCAGTAGAGGGAGCAATCAGCCCCAGCATTTT.

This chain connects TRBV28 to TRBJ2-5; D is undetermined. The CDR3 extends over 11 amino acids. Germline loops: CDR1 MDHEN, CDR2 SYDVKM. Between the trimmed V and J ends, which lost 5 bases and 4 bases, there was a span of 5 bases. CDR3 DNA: TGTGCCAGCAGTACGCCAGAGACCCAGTACTTC. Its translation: CASSTPETQYF.

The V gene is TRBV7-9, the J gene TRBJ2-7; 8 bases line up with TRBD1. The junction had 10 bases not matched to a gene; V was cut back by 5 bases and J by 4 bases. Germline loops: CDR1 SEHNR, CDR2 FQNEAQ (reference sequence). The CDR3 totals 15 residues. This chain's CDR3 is CASSPFEDRAYEQYF. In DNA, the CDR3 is TGTGCCAGCAGCCCGTTCGAGGACAGGGCGTACGAGCAGTACTTC.

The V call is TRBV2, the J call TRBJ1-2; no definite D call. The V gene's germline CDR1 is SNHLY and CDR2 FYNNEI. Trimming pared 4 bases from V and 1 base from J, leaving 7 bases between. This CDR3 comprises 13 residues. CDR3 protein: CASSGQVNYGYTF. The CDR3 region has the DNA TGTGCCAGCAGTGGGCAGGTTAACTATGGCTACACCTTC.

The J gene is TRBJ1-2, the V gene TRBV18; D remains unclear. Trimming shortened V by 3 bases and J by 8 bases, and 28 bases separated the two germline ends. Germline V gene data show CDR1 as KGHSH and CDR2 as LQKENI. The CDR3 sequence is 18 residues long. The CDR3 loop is CASSPDEATLGQMGGYTF. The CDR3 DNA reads TGTGCCAGCTCACCCGACGAGGCGACTTTGGGCCAAATGGGGGGCTACACCTTC.

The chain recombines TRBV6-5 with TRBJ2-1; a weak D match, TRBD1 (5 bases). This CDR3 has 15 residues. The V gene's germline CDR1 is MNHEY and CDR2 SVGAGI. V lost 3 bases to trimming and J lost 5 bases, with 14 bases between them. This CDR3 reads CASSYTRQGNNEQFF. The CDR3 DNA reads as TGTGCCAGCAGTTATACTCGGCAGGGTAACAATGAGCAGTTCTTC.

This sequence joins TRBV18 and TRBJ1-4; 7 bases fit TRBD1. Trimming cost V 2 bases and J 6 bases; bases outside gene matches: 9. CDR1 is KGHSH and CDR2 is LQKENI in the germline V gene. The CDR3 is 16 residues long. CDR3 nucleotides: TGTGCCAGCTCACCAGGCGGCTCCCAGGGGGATGAAAAACTGTTTTTT. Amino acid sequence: CASSPGGSQGDEKLFF. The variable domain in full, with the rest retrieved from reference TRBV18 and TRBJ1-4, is NAGVMQNPRHLVRRRGQEARLRCSPMKGHSHVYWYRQLPEEGLKFMVYLQKENIIDESGMPKERFSAEFPKEGPSILRIQQVVRGDSAAYFCASSPGGSQGDEKLFFGSGTQLSVL.

The CDR3 DNA reads as TGTGCCAGCAGTCGAGAGGGTGAGCAGTTCTTC. It is translated as CASSREGEQFF. J is TRBJ2-1 and V is TRBV28, with a possible D match to TRBD2 (5 bases). Germline CDR1 is MDHEN and CDR2 is SYDVKM. CDR3 length: 11 residues. The germline V and J ends were trimmed by 5 bases and 9 bases, with 8 bases remaining between them.

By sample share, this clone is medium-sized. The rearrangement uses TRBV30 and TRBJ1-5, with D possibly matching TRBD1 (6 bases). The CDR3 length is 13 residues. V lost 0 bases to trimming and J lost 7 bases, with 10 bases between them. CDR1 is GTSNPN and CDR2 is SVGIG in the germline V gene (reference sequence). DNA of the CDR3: TGTGCCTGGAGTGTACAGGGTCGACAGCCCCAGCATTTT. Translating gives CAWSVQGRQPQHF.